This passage covers 10 T cell receptor gamma chains from one sample sequenced in a study of gamma-delta T cells after stem cell transplantation. TCRdb re-called the RT-PCR reads with CATT. The profile shows roughly 950 gamma-chain clones, roughly a third of them singletons. The sample comprised gamma-delta T cells. The receptor set was obtained from a human donor. It is not recorded whose cells these are; they may come from a transplant donor.

The chain combines TRGV9 with TRGJP. Since TCRdb gives no J gene, matching the DNA to germline was used here to assign it. Trimming cost V 1 base and J 5 bases; bases outside gene matches: 5. The germline V gene has CDR1 GITISATS and CDR2 ISYDGTV (reference sequence). The CDR3 has 17 residues. The CDR3 nucleotides read TGTGCCTTGTGGGAGGTAAAGGAAGAGTTGGGCAAAAAAATCAAGGTATTT. Its translation is CALWEVKEELGKKIKVF.

The count of this clone is one. With a much larger clone just one base away, this may be a read error. The V and J genes are TRGV9 and TRGJP. TCRdb does not report a J gene; here it was assigned by matching the DNA to germline references. The CDR3 length is 17 residues. Germline V lookup: CDR1 GITISATS, CDR2 ISYDGTV (reference sequence). The CDR3 protein is CALWEVHGELSKKIKVF. The CDR3, as DNA: TGTGCCTTGTGGGAGGTGCACGGAGAGTTGAGCAAAAAAATCAAGGTATTT.

The rearrangement uses TRGV9 and TRGJP. TCRdb is silent on the J gene; assignment here came from matching the DNA to germline. This CDR3 spans 17 amino acids. CDR1 is GITISATS and CDR2 is ISYDGTV in the germline V gene (reference sequence). V lost 0 bases, J lost 7 bases, and 6 bases stayed unmatched. The CDR3 region has the DNA TGTGCCTTGTGGGAGGTGCATACGGAGTTGGGCAAAAAAATCAAGGTATTT. This sequence encodes CALWEVHTELGKKIKVF.

On this clone itself: Distinct nucleotide sequences in the sample also encode this CDR3. This chain links TRGV9 with TRGJP. TCRdb carries no J gene annotation; the J gene was assigned here by matching the DNA with germline. Trimming cost V 0 bases and J 5 bases; bases outside gene matches: 7. The CDR3 covers 18 residues. Germline CDR1 and CDR2: GITISATS and ISYDGTV (reference sequence). CDR3 sequence (DNA): TGTGCCTTGTGGGAGGTGCGCCAGGAAGAGTTGGGCAAAAAAATCAAGGTATTT. Translating gives CALWEVRQEELGKKIKVF.

This clone is large within its sample. The chain couples TRGV9 to TRGJP. The J gene was missing in TCRdb and was found by matching the end of the DNA to germline. V gave up 0 bases and J gave up 7 bases; unmatched junction bases: 15. Per the germline V gene, CDR1 is GITISATS and CDR2 is ISYDGTV (reference sequence). This CDR3 spans 20 amino acids. This chain's CDR3 is CALWEVQFEGLELGKKIKVF. In DNA, the CDR3 is TGTGCCTTGTGGGAGGTGCAATTTGAGGGTTTGGAGTTGGGCAAAAAAATCAAGGTATTT.

Only a few counts were recorded for this clone. This chain links TRGV2 with TRGJ1 or TRGJ2. Matching the DNA to germline supplied the J gene, which TCRdb does not give. J gave up 9 bases and V 1 base, and 6 bases lay outside the gene matches. Germline assignment: CDR1 EGSNGY and CDR2 YDSYNSKV. The CDR3 covers 12 residues. CDR3 region: CATWDGRVKKLF. The CDR3 DNA sequence: TGTGCCACCTGGGACGGAAGAGTTAAGAAACTCTTT.

This clone rates as large. The chain recombines TRGV8 with TRGJ1 or TRGJ2. TCRdb is silent on the J gene; assignment here came from matching the DNA to germline. J gave up 8 bases and V 6 bases, and 4 bases lay outside the gene matches. The CDR3 runs 10 residues. Looked up from germline, CDR1 is VENAVY and CDR2 is YDSYNSRV. The CDR3 coding sequence is TGTGCCACCTGGAACAATAAGAAACTCTTT. It yields the protein CATWNNKKLF.

Notes on this clone: The junction departs from germline at one end; a sequencing error may be responsible. The chain employs TRGV9 and TRGJP. No J gene is reported in TCRdb; it was inferred here by comparing the DNA with germline. CDR1 and CDR2 from the germline V gene are GITISATS and ISYDGTV (reference sequence). The CDR3 contains 17 residues. The CDR3 coding sequence is TGTGCCTCGTGGGAGGTGCGTCAAGAGTTGGGCAAAAAAATCAAGGTATTT. This codes for CASWEVRQELGKKIKVF.

This rearrangement joins TRGV9 to TRGJ1 or TRGJ2. The J gene was missing in TCRdb and was found by matching the end of the DNA to germline. The germline gives CDR1 GITISATS, CDR2 ISYDGTV (reference sequence). V trimming: 2 bases; J trimming: 8 bases; junction bases outside the gene matches: 3. The CDR3 has 11 residues. CDR3 protein: CALWEANKKLF. DNA for the CDR3: TGTGCCTTGTGGGAGGCGAATAAGAAACTCTTT.

Judged by abundance, this clone is large. The V call is TRGV8, the J call TRGJ1 or TRGJ2. TCRdb gives no J gene; it was assigned here by matching the DNA to germline. V shed 5 bases and J 3 bases; nucleotides not matched to a gene: 4. The CDR3 is 12 amino acids. Germline V gene data show CDR1 as VENAVY and CDR2 as YDSYNSRV. The CDR3: CATWVFYYKKLF. CDR3 DNA sequence: TGTGCCACCTGGGTCTTTTATTATAAGAAACTCTTT.